This T cell receptor beta chain was retrieved from a study of blood T cells in healthy people across ages. Study-wide results and caveats: Estimated diversity, derived from one million T cells, was regarded as an underestimate. Strongly correlated with naive T cell percentage was TCR beta diversity. Both higher diversity and more naive CD4+ cells marked long-lived donors when set against aged donors.

CDR3 length equals 17 residues. The V segment lost 0 bases and the J segment 0 bases; nucleotides outside the gene matches: 5. CDR1 and CDR2 from the germline V gene are ENHRY and SYGVKD. With a J-beta primer mix and a sample-barcoded 5' primer, a second PCR ran about 7 to 12 cycles. The template-switch adaptor, which had 12 random nucleotides, put a tag on each cDNA molecule. Each CDR3 protein is one row after TCRdb ran MiXCR on the 5' RACE reads. The sample consists of around 820,000 distinct CDR3 sequences, roughly 25% of them appearing once. In regard to this clonotype: Antigen: not known.

The same data also contributed to another study, on T cells of mothers and their children.

This TCR was sampled from a boy aged 5-17 years in good health. The sequenced sample was blood. V and J are TRBV10-3 and TRBJ2-5; TRBD1 agrees at 9 bases. CDR3 DNA sequence: TGTGCCATCAGTGAGTCGAATAGGGACAGGGACCAAGAGACCCAGTACTTC. It encodes CAISESNRDRDQETQYF.